This T cell receptor beta chain was sequenced during a study of yellow fever vaccine responses in identical twins. The V gene lost 3 bases and the J gene lost 4 bases, with 12 bases spanning the gap. This CDR3 spans 14 amino acids. Germline CDR1 is MGHRA and CDR2 is YSYEKL. In this sample, this clonotype turned up a few times. TCRdb re-called the RT-PCR reads with MiXCR, one entry per CDR3 protein. Counted here are around 900 distinct CDR3 sequences, over 75% occurring once; the ten biggest clones make up approximately 7.2%. This specimen consisted of T cells from blood (PBMCs), unsorted or a sorted subset (not recorded which), obtained before or after yellow fever vaccination (not recorded which). The source is a woman between 18 and 29 years old who received the yellow fever vaccine. V is TRBV4-1 and J is TRBJ1-1, with D tentatively TRBD1 (6 bases). As DNA, the CDR3 is TGCGCCAGCAGCCATCAGGGAGGGGGCACTGAAGCTTTCTTT. It encodes CASSHQGGGTEAFF.